This TCR beta chain is drawn from a study of blood T cell repertoires in COVID-19. Study background: COVID-19 samples from acute and convalescent phases originated in the United States, Italy and Spain. Sample material is recorded as cDNA or gDNA derived from T cells, B-cell-depleted T cells, or PBMCs.

As originally analysed: Amplified reference gene primers provided the basis for estimating nucleated cell counts. Libraries were prepared by immunoSEQ multiplex PCR; TCRdb keeps only in-frame clonotypes and omits some of them. The DNA gave D and trimming, while V, J and clone size come from that table. Among about 210,000 clones listed, 89% were seen once. The clonotype originates from a woman in her 40s with acute or convalescent COVID-19. The sequenced sample consisted of peripheral blood.

The CDR3 DNA reads TGCGCCAGCAGCCAAGATATCAGCGGGGTTTACAATGAGCAGTTCTTC. Amino acids: CASSQDISGVYNEQFF. V gene TRBV4-1 combines with J gene TRBJ2-1; 7 bases line up with TRBD2. The CDR3 length is 16 residues. The J segment lost 4 bases and the V segment lost 0 bases, leaving 6 bases of the junction unmatched. Germline V gene data show CDR1 as MGHRA and CDR2 as YSYEKL.